Shown below are 3 T cell receptor beta chains from a single sample sequenced in a study of shared clonotypes between healthy human individuals. Assay: immunoSEQ multiplex PCR; the TCRdb copy retains only in-frame clones and omits some. The profile shows some 740,000 clones, around 92% of them singletons. CD45RO-negative, CCR7-positively selected cells formed the naive CD8 fraction, excluding terminally differentiated effector memory CD45RA+ cells. The sample taken for sequencing was naive CD8+ T cells sorted from blood. Source of these receptors: a man aged 30 to 45 in good health.

V and J are TRBV9 and TRBJ2-1; D gene ambiguous. Germline V gene sequence: CDR1 SGDLS, CDR2 YYNGEE. The CDR3 spans 15 residues. Between the trimmed V and J ends, which lost 4 bases and 10 bases, there was a span of 21 bases. The CDR3 nucleotides are TGTGCCAGCAGCCCTAGACCGGGCTCCCCGATCGAGCAGTTCTTC. Amino acid sequence: CASSPRPGSPIEQFF.

The chain uses TRBV27 and TRBJ2-7, with TRBD2 identical over 8 bases. The CDR3 spans 16 residues. V shed 3 bases and J 0 bases; nucleotides not matched to a gene: 7. Germline loops: CDR1 MNHEY, CDR2 SMNVEV (reference sequence). The DNA for the CDR3 is TGTGCCAGCAGTTTTTCAGCGGGAGCGGTCTCCTACGAGCAGTACTTC. Its translation is CASSFSAGAVSYEQYF.

The chain recombines TRBV5-8 with TRBJ2-7; the D gene could be TRBD1 or TRBD2 (5 bases each). Deletions cut 2 bases from V and 0 bases from J, with 12 bases between. The CDR3 contains 15 residues. Germline CDR1 SGHTS, CDR2 YDEGEE. CDR3 loop: CASSFRDLYSYEQYF. The CDR3 DNA reads as TGTGCCAGCAGCTTCAGGGACCTATACTCCTACGAGCAGTACTTC.